This T cell receptor beta chain was sequenced during a study of OX40 agonist ivuxolimab in advanced cancers. The wider study: The dose-escalation cohort had hepatocellular carcinoma, melanoma, renal cell or head and neck cancer. A male proportion of more than 75% was recorded, with mean age approximately 57 years and range about 20 to 90.

Study-wide results and limits: Mean expanded clone counts were higher in CD8+ than CD4+ T cells. Doses of 0.1 to 3.0 mg/kg were accompanied by clonal expansion of CD4+ and CD8+ blood T cells by week 6.

As to this clone: Its antigen is unknown. The junction shows a germline mismatch at one end, possibly a read error.

Clones were read by immunoSEQ multiplex PCR, and TCRdb kept only the in-frame ones, dropping some. The table has tens of thousands of clones, about 80% seen once. The CDR3 totals 15 residues. Germline CDR1 is SSHAT and CDR2 is FNYEAQ (reference sequence). J is TRBJ2-2 and V is TRBV7-7; 8 bases are a match to TRBD1. The sample here was CD4+ or CD8+ T cells sorted from blood, taken in a trial of the OX40 agonist ivuxolimab. The TCR comes from an adult with an advanced solid tumor such as melanoma, head and neck, liver or kidney cancer. The CDR3 DNA follows: TGTGCTAGCAGCCCCGACAGGGGGAACACCGGGGAGCTGTTTTTT. Amino acid sequence: CASSPDRGNTGELFF.